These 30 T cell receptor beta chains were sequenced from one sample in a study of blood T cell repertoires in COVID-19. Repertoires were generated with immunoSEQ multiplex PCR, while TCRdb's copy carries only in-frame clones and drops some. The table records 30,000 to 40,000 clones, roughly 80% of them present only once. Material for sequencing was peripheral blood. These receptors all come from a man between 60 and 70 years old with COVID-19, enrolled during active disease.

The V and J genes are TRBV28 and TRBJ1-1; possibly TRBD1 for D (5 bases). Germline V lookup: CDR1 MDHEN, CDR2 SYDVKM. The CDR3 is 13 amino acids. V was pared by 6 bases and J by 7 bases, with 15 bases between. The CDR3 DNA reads TGTGCCAGCAGCCAACACTTGACAGATGAAGCTTTCTTT. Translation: CASSQHLTDEAFF.

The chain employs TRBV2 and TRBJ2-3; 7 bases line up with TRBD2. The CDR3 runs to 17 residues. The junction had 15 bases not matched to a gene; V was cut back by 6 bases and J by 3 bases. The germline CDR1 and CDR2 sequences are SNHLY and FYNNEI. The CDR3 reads CASSRTIRGSVTDTQYF. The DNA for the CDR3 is TGTGCCAGCAGCCGTACCATCCGCGGGAGTGTAACAGATACGCAGTATTTT.

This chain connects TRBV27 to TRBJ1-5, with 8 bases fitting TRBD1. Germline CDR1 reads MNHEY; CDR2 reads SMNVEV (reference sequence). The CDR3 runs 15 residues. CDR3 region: CATAPLTGGNQPQHF. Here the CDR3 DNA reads TGTGCTACCGCCCCCCTGACAGGGGGCAATCAGCCCCAGCATTTT.

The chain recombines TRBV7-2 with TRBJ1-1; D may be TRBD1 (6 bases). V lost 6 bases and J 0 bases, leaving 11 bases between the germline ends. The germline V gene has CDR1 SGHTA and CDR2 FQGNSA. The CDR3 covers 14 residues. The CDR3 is CASRPGQLNTEAFF. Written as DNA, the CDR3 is TGTGCCAGCAGGCCCGGACAGCTGAACACTGAAGCTTTCTTT.

The DNA for the CDR3 is TGTGCCAGCACCTTACTGCGGGGGAACACCGGGGAGCTGTTTTTT. This codes for CASTLLRGNTGELFF. The V gene is TRBV6-6, the J gene TRBJ2-2, with D possibly matching TRBD2 (6 bases). The germline CDR1 and CDR2 sequences are MNHNY and SVGAGI (reference sequence). The CDR3 has 15 residues. V shed 7 bases and J shed 1 base, with 13 bases lying between them.

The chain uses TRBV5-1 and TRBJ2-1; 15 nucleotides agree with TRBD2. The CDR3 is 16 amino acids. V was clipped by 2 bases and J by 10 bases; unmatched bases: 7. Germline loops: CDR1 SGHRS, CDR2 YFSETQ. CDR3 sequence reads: CASSFNPGLAGGEQFF. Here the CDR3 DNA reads TGCGCCAGCAGCTTTAATCCGGGACTAGCGGGAGGCGAGCAGTTCTTC.

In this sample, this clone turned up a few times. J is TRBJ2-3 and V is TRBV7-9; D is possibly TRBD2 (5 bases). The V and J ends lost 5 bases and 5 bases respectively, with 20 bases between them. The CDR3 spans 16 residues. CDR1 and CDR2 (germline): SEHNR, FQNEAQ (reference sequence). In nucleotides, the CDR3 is TGTGCCAGCAGCCTATCCTCCTCCCTAGCCGGAGATACGCAGTATTTT. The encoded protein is CASSLSSSLAGDTQYF.

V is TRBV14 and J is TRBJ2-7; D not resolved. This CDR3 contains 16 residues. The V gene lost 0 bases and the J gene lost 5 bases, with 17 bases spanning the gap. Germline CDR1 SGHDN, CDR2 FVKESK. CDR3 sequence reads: CASSQDHPQSRDEQYF. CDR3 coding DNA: TGTGCCAGCAGCCAAGATCACCCACAATCCCGGGACGAGCAGTACTTC.

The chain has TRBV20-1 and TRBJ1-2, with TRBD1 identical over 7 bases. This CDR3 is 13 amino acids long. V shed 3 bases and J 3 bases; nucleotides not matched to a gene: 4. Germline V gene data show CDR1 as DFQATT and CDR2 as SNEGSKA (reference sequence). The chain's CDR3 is CSASNRGDYGYTF. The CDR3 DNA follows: TGCAGTGCTAGTAACAGGGGAGACTATGGCTACACCTTC.

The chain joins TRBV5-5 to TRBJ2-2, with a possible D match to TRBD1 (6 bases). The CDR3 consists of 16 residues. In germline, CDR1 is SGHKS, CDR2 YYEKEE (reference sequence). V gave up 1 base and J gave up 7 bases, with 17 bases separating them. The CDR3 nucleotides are TGTGCCAGCAGCTTGAGGTCAGGGGTCCTTGGCGGGGAGCTGTTTTTT. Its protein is CASSLRSGVLGGELFF. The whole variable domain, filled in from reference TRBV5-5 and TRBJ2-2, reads DAGVTQSPTHLIKTRGQQVTLRCSPISGHKSVSWYQQVLGQGPQFIFQYYEKEERGRGNFPDRFSARQFPNYSSELNVNALLLGDSALYLCASSLRSGVLGGELFFGEGSRLTVL.

In DNA form, the CDR3 reads TGTGCCAGCAGCCAACAGGGGGGTAATGAAAAACTGTTTTTT. Translated: CASSQQGGNEKLFF. V gene TRBV27 combines with J gene TRBJ1-4; 8 positions match TRBD1. Germline CDR1 is MNHEY and CDR2 is SMNVEV (reference sequence). J lost 4 bases, V lost 6 bases, and 4 bases had no gene match. The CDR3 is 14 amino acids.

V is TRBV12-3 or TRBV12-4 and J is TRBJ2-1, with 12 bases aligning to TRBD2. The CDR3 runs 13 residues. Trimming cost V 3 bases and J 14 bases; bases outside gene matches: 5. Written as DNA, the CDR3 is TGTGCCAGCAGTTTGACTAGCGGGAGTCGTGAGTTCTTC. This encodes CASSLTSGSREFF.

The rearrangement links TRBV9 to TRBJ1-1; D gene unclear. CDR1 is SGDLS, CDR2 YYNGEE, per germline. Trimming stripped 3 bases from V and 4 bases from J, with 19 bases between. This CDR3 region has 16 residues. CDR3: CASSAKREGIGTEAFF. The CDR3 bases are TGTGCCAGCAGCGCCAAAAGGGAGGGCATTGGCACTGAAGCTTTCTTT.

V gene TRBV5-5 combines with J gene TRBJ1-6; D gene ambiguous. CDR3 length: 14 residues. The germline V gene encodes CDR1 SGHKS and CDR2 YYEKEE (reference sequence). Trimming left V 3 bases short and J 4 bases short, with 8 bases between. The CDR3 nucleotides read TGTGCCAGCAGCTCCGGGGATTATAATTCACCCCTCCACTTT. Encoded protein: CASSSGDYNSPLHF.

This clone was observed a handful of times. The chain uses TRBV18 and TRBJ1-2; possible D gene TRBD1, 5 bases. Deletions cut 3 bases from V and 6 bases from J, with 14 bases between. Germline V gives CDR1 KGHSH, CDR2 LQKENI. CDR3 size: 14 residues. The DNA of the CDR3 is TGTGCCAGCTCACCGACAGCCGGGCGGAATGGCTACACCTTC. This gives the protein CASSPTAGRNGYTF.

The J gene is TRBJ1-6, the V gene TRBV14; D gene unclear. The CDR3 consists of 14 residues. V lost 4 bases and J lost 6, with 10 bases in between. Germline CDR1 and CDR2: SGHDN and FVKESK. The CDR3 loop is CASSLVGGNSPLHF. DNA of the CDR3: TGTGCCAGCAGCCTAGTTGGAGGTAATTCACCCCTCCACTTT.

This chain's CDR3 is CASSEWAENTEAFF. The CDR3 bases are TGCGCCTCCTCAGAGTGGGCCGAGAACACTGAAGCTTTCTTT. This chain uses TRBV10-2 with TRBJ1-1; D not resolved. CDR3 length: 14 amino acids. Looked up from germline, CDR1 is WSHSY and CDR2 is SAAADI. The V end lost 11 bases, the J end lost 1 base, and 17 bases lay between the germline ends.

CDR3 nucleotides: TGTGCCAGCAGTAAGCCGGGACAGGGAGGAACTGAAGCTTTCTTT. This sequence encodes CASSKPGQGGTEAFF. This chain uses TRBV6-5 with TRBJ1-1; TRBD1 matches at 9 bases. J lost 5 bases, V lost 5 bases, and 9 bases had no gene match. This CDR3 region has 15 residues. Per the germline V gene, CDR1 is MNHEY and CDR2 is SVGAGI.

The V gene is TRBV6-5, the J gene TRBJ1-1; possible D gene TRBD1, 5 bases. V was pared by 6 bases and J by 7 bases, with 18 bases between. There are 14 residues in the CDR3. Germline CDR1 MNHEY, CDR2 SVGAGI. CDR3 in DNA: TGTGCCAGCAGATACGAGCGGGTGGGGGGTGAAGCTTTCTTT. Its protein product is CASRYERVGGEAFF.

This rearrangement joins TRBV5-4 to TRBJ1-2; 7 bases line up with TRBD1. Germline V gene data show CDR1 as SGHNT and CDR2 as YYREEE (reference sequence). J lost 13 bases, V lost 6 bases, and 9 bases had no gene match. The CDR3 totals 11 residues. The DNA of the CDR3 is TGTGCCAGCACCGTGACAGGGCGAGTCACCTTC. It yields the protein CASTVTGRVTF.

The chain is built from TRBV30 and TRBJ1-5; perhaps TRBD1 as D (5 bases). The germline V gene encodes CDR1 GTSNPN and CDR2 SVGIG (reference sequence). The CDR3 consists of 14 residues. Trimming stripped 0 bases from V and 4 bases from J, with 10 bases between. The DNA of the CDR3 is TGTGCCTGGAGTGTTGTGACAGCTAATCAGCCCCAGCATTTT. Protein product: CAWSVVTANQPQHF.

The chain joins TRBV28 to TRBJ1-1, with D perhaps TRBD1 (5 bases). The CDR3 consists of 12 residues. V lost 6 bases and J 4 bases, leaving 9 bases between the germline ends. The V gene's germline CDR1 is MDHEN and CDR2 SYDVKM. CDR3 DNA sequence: TGTGCCAGCAGGCAGGGAGGCACTGAAGCTTTCTTT. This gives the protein CASRQGGTEAFF.

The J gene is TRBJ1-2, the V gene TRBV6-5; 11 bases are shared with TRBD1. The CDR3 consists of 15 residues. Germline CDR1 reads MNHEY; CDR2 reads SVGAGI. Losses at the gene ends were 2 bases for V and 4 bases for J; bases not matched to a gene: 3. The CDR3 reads CASSYRGQGGYGYTF. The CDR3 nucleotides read TGTGCCAGCAGTTACCGGGGACAGGGGGGCTATGGCTACACCTTC.

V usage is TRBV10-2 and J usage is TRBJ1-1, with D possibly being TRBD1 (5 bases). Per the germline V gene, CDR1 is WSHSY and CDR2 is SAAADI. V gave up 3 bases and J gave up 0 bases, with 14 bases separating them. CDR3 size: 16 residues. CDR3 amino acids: CASSDAYRQMNTEAFF. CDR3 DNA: TGCGCCAGCAGTGATGCCTACCGACAGATGAACACTGAAGCTTTCTTT.

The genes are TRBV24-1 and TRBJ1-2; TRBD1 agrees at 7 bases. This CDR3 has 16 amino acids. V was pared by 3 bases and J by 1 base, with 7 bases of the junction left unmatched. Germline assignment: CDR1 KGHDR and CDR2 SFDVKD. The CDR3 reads CATSDIQGRGNYGYTF. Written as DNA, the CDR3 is TGTGCCACCAGTGATATACAGGGGCGGGGTAACTATGGCTACACCTTC.

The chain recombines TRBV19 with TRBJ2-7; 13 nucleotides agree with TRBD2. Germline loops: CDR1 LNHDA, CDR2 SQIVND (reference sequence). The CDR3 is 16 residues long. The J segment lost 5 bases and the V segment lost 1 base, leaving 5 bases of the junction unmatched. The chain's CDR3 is CASSIARTSGSHEQYF. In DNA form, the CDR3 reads TGTGCCAGTAGTATAGCCCGGACTAGCGGGAGCCACGAGCAGTACTTC.

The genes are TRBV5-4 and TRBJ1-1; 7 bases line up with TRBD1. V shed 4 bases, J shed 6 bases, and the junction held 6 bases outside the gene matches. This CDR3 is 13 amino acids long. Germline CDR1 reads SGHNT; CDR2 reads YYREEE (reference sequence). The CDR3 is CASSDGQGAEAFF. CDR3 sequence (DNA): TGTGCCAGCAGCGACGGTCAGGGGGCTGAAGCTTTCTTT. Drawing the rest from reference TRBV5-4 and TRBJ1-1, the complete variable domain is ETGVTQSPTHLIKTRGQQVTLRCSSQSGHNTVSWYQQALGQGPQFIFQYYREEENGRGNFPPRFSGLQFPNYSSELNVNALELDDSALYLCASSDGQGAEAFFGQGTRLTVV.

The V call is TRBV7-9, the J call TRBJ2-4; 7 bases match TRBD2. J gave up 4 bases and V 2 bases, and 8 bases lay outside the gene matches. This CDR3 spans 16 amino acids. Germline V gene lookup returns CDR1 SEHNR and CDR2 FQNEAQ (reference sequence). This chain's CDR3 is CASSLIGLADKNIQYF. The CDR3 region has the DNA TGTGCCAGCAGCTTAATTGGCCTAGCGGATAAAAACATTCAGTACTTC.

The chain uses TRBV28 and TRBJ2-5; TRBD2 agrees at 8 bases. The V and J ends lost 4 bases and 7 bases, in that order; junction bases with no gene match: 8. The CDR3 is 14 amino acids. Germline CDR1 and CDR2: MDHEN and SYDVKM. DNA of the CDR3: TGTGCCAGCAGTTCAGCGGGAGCGGCTCTGACCCAGTACTTC. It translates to CASSSAGAALTQYF.

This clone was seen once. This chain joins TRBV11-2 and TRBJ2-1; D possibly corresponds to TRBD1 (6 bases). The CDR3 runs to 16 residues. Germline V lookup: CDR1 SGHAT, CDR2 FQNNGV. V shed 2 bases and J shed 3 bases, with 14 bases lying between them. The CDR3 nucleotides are TGTGCCAGCAGCTTATGGGGGCGAGCGAACTACAATGAGCAGTTCTTC. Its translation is CASSLWGRANYNEQFF. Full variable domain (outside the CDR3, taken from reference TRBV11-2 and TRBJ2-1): EAGVAQSPRYKIIEKRQSVAFWCNPISGHATLYWYQQILGQGPKLLIQFQNNGVVDDSQLPKDRFSAERLKGVDSTLKIQPAKLEDSAVYLCASSLWGRANYNEQFFGPGTRLTVL.